Only a few counts were recorded for the clone carrying this T cell receptor (beta chain). Its antigen is unknown. Researchers isolated at least 6.5 million PBMCs per sample. Per sample, extraction of total RNA gave at least 6 micrograms in every case. Sample-barcoded 5' priming and a J-beta primer mix drove a second PCR of about 7 to 12 cycles. Individual samples furnished no less than 2.5 million CDR3-containing paired-end reads apiece. Using its own MiXCR run on the 5' RACE reads, TCRdb lists one record per CDR3 protein. In the table there are about 1.8 million distinct CDR3 sequences, less than 50% of which are singletons. These data come from a study of blood T cells in healthy people across ages. Study results and caveats: PBMCs left unsorted prevented a conclusive naive versus antigen-experienced comparison.

CDR1 is DFQATT, CDR2 SNEGSKA, per germline (reference sequence). This CDR3 is built from 14 residues. V lost 1 base and J lost 3; bases outside the gene matches: 2. Sequencing was performed on blood. The TCR sequence derives from a woman in her thirties or forties in good health. The J gene is TRBJ2-7, the V gene TRBV20-1; TRBD2 matches at 11 bases. The CDR3 loop reads CSARVGTSGYEQYF. As DNA, the CDR3 is TGCAGTGCTAGAGTCGGGACTAGCGGCTACGAGCAGTACTTC.